This paragraph covers one T cell receptor beta chain sequence. Its matching antigen is unknown. From unsorted bulk tissue weighing about 20-31 mg, DNA and RNA were co-extracted. Donors were untreated and chronically infected with HBV. The record originates from a study of tumor-infiltrating lymphocytes in primary liver carcinoma. For the study at large: Male and female patients aged 30 to 69 years made up the cohort.

The investigators made TCR beta cDNA from about 0.45 ug total RNA, using a constant-region primer. Nested multiplex PCR, run for three rounds with slightly modified ARM-PCR, yielded TCR beta libraries. TRBV1-TRBV30 forward primers paired with a C-beta reverse primer drove the first two PCR rounds, about 9 cycles each. TCRdb redid the calling of the multiplex PCR reads with MiXCR, one entry per CDR3 protein. The sample holds 44,000 or so distinct CDR3 sequences, less than 85% seen once. The CDR3 runs to 15 residues. CDR1 is MDHEN and CDR2 is SYDVKM in the germline V gene. With V trimmed by 5 bases and J by 7 bases, 10 bases remained unmatched. Study-level findings and limits: Detection in all five tumor regions applied to only about 8-24% of top clones.

Sequenced: liver tumor tissue from sampling region 5. Subset here: tumor region T5, tumor centre. This receptor was identified in a man between 35 and 55 years old with primary liver carcinoma and hepatitis B virus infection. The chain recombines TRBV28 with TRBJ2-5, with 10 bases aligning to TRBD1. The CDR3 here is CASSLDRGYRGTQYF. CDR3 DNA: TGTGCCAGCAGTCTGGACAGGGGGTACAGAGGGACCCAGTACTTC.